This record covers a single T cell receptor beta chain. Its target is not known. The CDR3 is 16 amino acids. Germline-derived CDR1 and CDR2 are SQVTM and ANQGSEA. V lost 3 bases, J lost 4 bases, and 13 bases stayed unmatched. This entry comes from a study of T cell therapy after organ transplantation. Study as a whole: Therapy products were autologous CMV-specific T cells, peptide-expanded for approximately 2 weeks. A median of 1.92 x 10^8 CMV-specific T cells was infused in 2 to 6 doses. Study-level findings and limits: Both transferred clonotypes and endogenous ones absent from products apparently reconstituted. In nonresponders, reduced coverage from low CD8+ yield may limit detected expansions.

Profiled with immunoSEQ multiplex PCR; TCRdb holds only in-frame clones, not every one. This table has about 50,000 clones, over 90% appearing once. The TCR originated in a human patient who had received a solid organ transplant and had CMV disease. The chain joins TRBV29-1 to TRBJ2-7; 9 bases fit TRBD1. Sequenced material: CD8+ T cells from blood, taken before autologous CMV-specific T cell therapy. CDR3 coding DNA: TGCAGCGTTGAGGGGCTCGGGACAGGGAGTCGATACGAGCAGTACTTC. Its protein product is CSVEGLGTGSRYEQYF.